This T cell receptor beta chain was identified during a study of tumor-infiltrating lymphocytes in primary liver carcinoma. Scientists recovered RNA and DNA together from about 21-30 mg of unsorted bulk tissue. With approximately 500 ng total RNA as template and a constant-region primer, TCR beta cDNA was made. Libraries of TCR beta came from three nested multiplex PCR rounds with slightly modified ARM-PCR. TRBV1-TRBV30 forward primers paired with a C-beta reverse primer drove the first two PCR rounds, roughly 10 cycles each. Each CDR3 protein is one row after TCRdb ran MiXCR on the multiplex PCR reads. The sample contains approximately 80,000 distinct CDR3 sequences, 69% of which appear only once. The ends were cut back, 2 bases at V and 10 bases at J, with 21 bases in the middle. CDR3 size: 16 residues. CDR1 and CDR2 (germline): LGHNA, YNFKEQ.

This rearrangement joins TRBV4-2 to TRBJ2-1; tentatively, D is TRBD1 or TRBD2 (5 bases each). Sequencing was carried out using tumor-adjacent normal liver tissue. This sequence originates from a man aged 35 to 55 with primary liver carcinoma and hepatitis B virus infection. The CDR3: CASSQHLGTGSNEQFF. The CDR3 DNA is TGTGCCAGCAGCCAACACCTCGGGACGGGTAGCAACGAGCAGTTCTTC.